Here is one T cell receptor (beta chain) with its context. Its antigen is as yet unknown. Here immunoSEQ multiplex PCR was the method, and the copy in TCRdb shows in-frame clones only, minus some. The repertoire holds roughly 130,000 clones, with about 90% as singletons. This sample is part of a study of T cell responses to AZD1222 COVID-19 vaccine. About the research overall: Second-dose schedules of about 4 or about 12 weeks were combined.

Germline lookup yields CDR1 MNHNS and CDR2 SASEGT. CDR3 length equals 14 residues. V lost 3 bases, J lost 8 bases, and 6 bases stayed unmatched. Points from the study as a whole: Among AZD1222 vaccinees, only five or six were seropositive at baseline. Repertoires were sampled only after the peak T cell response. Donors in the cohort were predominantly white British and more often female, and clonal diversity was possibly underestimated.

The chain has TRBV6-1 and TRBJ1-4, with 7 bases that match TRBD1. The receptor comes from an adult in good health. The sample was peripheral blood, taken on day 0 of AZD1222 vaccination. The CDR3 loop is CASSEGQSGEKLFF. CDR3 bases: TGTGCCAGCAGTGAGGGACAGTCTGGGGAAAAACTGTTTTTT.